These 3 T cell receptor beta chains originate from one sample sequenced in a study of cytomegalovirus exposure and HLA in healthy donors. Primers: 60 Vbeta forward and 13 Jbeta reverse. Sequenced by immunoSEQ multiplex PCR; TCRdb stores in-frame clones only, minus some. The sample lists around 160,000 clones, around 76% occurring once. The sequenced material came from PBMCs. The receptors come from a woman aged 35 to 49 in good health and CMV-seronegative.

The chain uses TRBV9 and TRBJ2-7; D is possibly TRBD1 (6 bases). Germline V lookup: CDR1 SGDLS, CDR2 YYNGEE. The V and J ends lost 10 bases and 2 bases respectively, with 19 bases between them. The CDR3 contains 14 residues. For the CDR3, the DNA is TGTGCCGGCGTAACCGTGGACAGTACCTACGAGCAGTACTTC. Amino acids: CAGVTVDSTYEQYF.

The chain is built from TRBV19 and TRBJ2-1, with 10 positions matching TRBD2. Trimming took 4 bases from V and 3 from J; bases not matched to a gene: 9. The CDR3 covers 17 residues. In germline, CDR1 is LNHDA, CDR2 SQIVND (reference sequence). The CDR3 spells CASSTLSGTSVYNEQFF. The CDR3 nucleotides read TGTGCCAGTAGTACCCTATCCGGGACTAGCGTCTACAATGAGCAGTTCTTC.

J is TRBJ2-5 and V is TRBV11-3; D is perhaps TRBD2 (6 bases). The CDR3 has 14 amino acids. CDR1 is SGHNT and CDR2 is YENEEA in the germline V gene. V was shortened by 1 base and J by 5 bases, with 11 bases between the two germline ends. The CDR3 loop reads CASSLVGGGETQYF. For the CDR3, the DNA is TGTGCCAGCAGCTTAGTTGGCGGAGGGGAGACCCAGTACTTC.